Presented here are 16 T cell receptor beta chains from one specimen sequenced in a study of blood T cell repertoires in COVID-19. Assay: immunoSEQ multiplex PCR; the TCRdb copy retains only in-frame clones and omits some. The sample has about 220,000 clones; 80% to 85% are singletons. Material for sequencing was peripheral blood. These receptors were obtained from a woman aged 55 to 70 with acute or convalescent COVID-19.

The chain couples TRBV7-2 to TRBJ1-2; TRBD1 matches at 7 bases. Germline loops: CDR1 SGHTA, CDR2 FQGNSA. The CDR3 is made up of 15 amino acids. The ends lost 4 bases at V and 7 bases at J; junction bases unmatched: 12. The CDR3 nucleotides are TGTGCCAGCAGCTCTACCTTGGGGGCAGGGGGTGGCTACACCTTC. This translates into CASSSTLGAGGGYTF.

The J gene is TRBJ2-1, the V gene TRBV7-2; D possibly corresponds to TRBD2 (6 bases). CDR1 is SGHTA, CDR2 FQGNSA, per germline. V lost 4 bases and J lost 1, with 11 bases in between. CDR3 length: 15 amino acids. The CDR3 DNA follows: TGTGCCAGCAGCTCTAGCGCGGGGTCCTACAATGAGCAGTTCTTC. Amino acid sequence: CASSSSAGSYNEQFF.

The CDR3 here is CASRTGKADTQYF. The CDR3 region has the DNA TGTGCCAGCAGGACCGGCAAAGCGGATACGCAGTATTTT. The chain is built from TRBV2 and TRBJ2-3; D gene ambiguous. The CDR3 totals 13 residues. Looked up from germline, CDR1 is SNHLY and CDR2 is FYNNEI. The ends were cut back, 6 bases at V and 6 bases at J, with 13 bases in the middle.

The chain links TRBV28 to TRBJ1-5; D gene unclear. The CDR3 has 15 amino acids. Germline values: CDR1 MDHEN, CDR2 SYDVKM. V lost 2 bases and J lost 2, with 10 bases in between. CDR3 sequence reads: CASSLPSLGNQPQHF. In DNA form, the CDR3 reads TGTGCCAGCAGTTTACCTTCCTTAGGCAATCAGCCCCAGCATTTT.

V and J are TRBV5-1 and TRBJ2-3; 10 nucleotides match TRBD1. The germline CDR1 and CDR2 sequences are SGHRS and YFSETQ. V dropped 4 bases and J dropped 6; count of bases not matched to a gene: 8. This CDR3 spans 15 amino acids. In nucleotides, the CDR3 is TGCGCCAGCAGCCCGGACAGGGGGGTGGGCGATACGCAGTATTTT. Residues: CASSPDRGVGDTQYF.

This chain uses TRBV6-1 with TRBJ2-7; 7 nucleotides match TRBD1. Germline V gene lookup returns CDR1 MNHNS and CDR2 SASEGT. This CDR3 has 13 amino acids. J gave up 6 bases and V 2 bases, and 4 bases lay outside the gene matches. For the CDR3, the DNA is TGTGCCAGCAGTGAAACAGGGGTGGGCGAGCAGTACTTC. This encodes CASSETGVGEQYF.

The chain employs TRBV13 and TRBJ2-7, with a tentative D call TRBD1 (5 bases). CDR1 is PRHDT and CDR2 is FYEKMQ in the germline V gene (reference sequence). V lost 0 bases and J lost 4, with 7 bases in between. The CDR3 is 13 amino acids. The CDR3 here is CASSLGAGYEQYF. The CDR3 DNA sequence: TGTGCCAGCAGCTTAGGGGCAGGGTACGAGCAGTACTTC.

The CDR3 DNA follows: TGTGCCAGCAGTCCGACAGGGGGAAGCTATGGCTACACCTTC. This codes for CASSPTGGSYGYTF. The chain recombines TRBV3-1 (or the pseudogene TRBV3-2) with TRBJ1-2; 9 positions agree with TRBD1. This CDR3 comprises 14 residues. CDR1 and CDR2 from the germline V gene are LGHDT and YNNKEL (reference sequence). V dropped 6 bases and J dropped 4; count of bases not matched to a gene: 6.

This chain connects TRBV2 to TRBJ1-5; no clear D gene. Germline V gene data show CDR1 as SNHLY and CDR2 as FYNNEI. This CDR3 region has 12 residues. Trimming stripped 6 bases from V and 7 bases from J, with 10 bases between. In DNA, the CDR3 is TGTGCCAGCAGCCTAGTAGACCAGCCCCAGCATTTT. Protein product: CASSLVDQPQHF.

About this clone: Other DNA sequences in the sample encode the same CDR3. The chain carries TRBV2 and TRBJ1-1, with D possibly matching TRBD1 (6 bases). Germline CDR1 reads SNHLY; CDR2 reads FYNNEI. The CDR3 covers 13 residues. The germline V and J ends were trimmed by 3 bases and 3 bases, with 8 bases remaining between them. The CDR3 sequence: CASSDQGYTEAFF. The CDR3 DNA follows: TGTGCCAGCAGTGATCAGGGGTACACTGAAGCTTTCTTT.

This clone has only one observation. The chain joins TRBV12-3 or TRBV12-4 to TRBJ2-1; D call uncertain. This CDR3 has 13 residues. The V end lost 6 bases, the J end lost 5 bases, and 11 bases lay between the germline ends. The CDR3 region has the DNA TGTGCCAGCAGGAATTACCGGGACAATGAGCAGTTCTTC. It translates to CASRNYRDNEQFF.

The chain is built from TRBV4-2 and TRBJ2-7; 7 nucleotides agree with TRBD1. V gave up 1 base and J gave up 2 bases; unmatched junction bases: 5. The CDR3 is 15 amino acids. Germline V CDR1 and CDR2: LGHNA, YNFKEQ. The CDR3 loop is CASSQGPDRTYEQYF. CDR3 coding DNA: TGTGCCAGCAGCCAAGGGCCGGACAGGACCTACGAGCAGTACTTC.

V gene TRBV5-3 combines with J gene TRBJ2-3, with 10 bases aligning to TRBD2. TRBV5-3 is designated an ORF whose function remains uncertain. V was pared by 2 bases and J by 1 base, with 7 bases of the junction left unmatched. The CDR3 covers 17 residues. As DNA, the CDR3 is TGTGCCAGAAGCTTCGGAGAAGCGGGGGGGGGCACAGATACGCAGTATTTT. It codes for CARSFGEAGGGTDTQYF.

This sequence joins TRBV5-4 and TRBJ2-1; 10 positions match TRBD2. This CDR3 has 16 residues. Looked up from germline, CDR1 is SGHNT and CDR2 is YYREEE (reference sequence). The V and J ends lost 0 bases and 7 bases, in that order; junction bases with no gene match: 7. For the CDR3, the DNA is TGTGCCAGCAGCTTGGCTGGGCTAGCGGGGGATAATGAGCAGTTCTTC. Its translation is CASSLAGLAGDNEQFF.

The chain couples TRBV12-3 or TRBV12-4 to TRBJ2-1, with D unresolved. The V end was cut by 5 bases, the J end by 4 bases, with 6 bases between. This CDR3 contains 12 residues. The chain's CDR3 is CASSPLYNEQFF. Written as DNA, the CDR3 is TGTGCCAGCAGTCCTTTGTACAATGAGCAGTTCTTC.

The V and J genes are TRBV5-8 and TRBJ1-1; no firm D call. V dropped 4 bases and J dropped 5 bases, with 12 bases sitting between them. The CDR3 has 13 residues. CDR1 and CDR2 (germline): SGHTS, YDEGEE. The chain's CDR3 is CASSPPRVTEAFF. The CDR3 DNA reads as TGTGCCAGCAGCCCCCCGAGGGTTACTGAAGCTTTCTTT.